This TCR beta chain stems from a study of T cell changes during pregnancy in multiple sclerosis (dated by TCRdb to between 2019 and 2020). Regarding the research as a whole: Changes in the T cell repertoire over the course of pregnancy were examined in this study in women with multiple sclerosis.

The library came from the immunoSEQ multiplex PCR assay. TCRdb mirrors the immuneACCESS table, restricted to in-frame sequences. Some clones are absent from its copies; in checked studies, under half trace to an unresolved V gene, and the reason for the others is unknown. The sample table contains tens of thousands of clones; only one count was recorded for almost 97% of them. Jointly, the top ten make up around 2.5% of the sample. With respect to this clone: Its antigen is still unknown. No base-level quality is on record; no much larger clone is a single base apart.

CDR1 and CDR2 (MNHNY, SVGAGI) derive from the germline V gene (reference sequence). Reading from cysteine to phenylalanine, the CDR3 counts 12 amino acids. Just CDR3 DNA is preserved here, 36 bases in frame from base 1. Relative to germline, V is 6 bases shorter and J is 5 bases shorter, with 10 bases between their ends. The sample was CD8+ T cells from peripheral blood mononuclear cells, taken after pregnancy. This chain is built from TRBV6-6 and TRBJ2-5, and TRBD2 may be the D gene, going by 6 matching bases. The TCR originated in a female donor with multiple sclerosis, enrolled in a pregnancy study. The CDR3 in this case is CASSDRGETQYF. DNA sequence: TGTGCCAGCAGCGATCGGGGGGAGACCCAGTACTTC.